The 3 T cell receptor beta chains below were found in one sample sequenced in a study of T cells in women clearing cervical HPV infection. Using immunoSEQ multiplex PCR, the repertoire was profiled, and TCRdb retains in-frame clones only, with some absent. Its clone listing holds fewer than 50,000 clones. Sequenced input: blood buffy coat. These receptors originate from a woman between 18 and 70 years old with a cervical HPV16 infection that either progressed to CIN3+ or cleared (not recorded which).

Notes on this clone: Read sequence stops 3 residues before the CDR3 end, and the germline J gene provides the missing end. J is TRBJ2-2 and V is TRBV7-8; D gene uncertain. The CDR3 spans 11 residues. Germline-derived CDR1 and CDR2 are SGHVS and FQNEAQ. The V gene lost 3 bases and the J gene lost 6 bases, with 2 bases spanning the gap. CDR3 sequence reads: CASSFAGELFF. CDR3 DNA, as far as it was read: TGTGCCAGCAGCTTCGCCGGGGAG.

Details on this clone: The read falls 3 residues short of the CDR3 end, and the missing part is taken from the germline J gene. The chain has TRBV13 and TRBJ1-3, with TRBD1 matching over 7 bases. The J segment lost 2 bases and the V segment lost 7 bases, leaving 8 bases of the junction unmatched. CDR3 length: 15 residues. Per germline, CDR1 PRHDT and CDR2 FYEKMQ (reference sequence). The part of the CDR3 DNA that was read is TGTGCCAGCAACATTGCCGGGACAGCTGGAAACACC. Its protein is CASNIAGTAGNT. In full, the CDR3 is CASNIAGTAGNTIYF.

About this clone itself: The CDR3 extends 3 residues past the end of the read, so its final part is completed from the germline J gene. This rearrangement joins TRBV19 to TRBJ2-1, with TRBD2 identical over 12 bases. Unmatched junction bases numbered 26, after V lost 6 bases and J lost 8 bases. The CDR3 contains 21 residues. CDR1 is LNHDA, CDR2 SQIVND, per germline (reference sequence). The covered CDR3 bases are TGTGCCAGTAGGCAAACCCCCGGGTCCGGGACTAGCGGGTGGGGTGTCGATGAG. This sequence encodes CASRQTPGSGTSGWGVDE. The CDR3, in full, reads CASRQTPGSGTSGWGVDEQFF.